These 18 T cell receptor beta chains were all obtained from the same sample, sequenced in a study of blood T cell repertoires in COVID-19. TCRdb's table, derived via immunoSEQ multiplex PCR, lists solely in-frame clones and lacks some. The repertoire holds about 280,000 clones, with 85% as singletons. Sample: peripheral blood. The receptors were gathered from a human donor in a cohort sampled during active COVID-19.

As to this clone: Other DNA sequences in the same sample also yield this CDR3. The rearrangement joins TRBV28 to TRBJ2-7, with 8 bases that match TRBD1. The CDR3 is 14 residues long. Germline CDR1 and CDR2: MDHEN and SYDVKM. The J segment lost 0 bases and the V segment lost 2 bases, leaving 0 bases of the junction unmatched. CDR3 loop: CASSLTGGSYEQYF. The CDR3 DNA follows: TGTGCCAGCAGTTTAACAGGGGGCTCCTACGAGCAGTACTTC.

This chain links TRBV5-1 with TRBJ1-5, with 9 positions matching TRBD1. V was pared by 0 bases and J by 5 bases, with 6 bases of the junction left unmatched. This CDR3 has 16 residues. Germline-derived CDR1 and CDR2 are SGHRS and YFSETQ. The CDR3 DNA reads as TGCGCCAGCAGCTTGGGTGGACAGGGGCCTTATCAGCCCCAGCATTTT. Translation: CASSLGGQGPYQPQHF.

The gene calls are TRBV18 and TRBJ2-7; TRBD2 matches at 11 bases. V trimming: 1 base; J trimming: 0 bases; junction bases outside the gene matches: 8. CDR1 and CDR2 from the germline V gene are KGHSH and LQKENI. CDR3 length: 18 amino acids. Written as DNA, the CDR3 is TGTGCCAGCTCACCACTCGAGGGACTAGCGGCTACCTCCTACGAGCAGTACTTC. Residues: CASSPLEGLAATSYEQYF.

V is TRBV18 and J is TRBJ2-5; possible D gene TRBD2, 5 bases. Germline CDR1 KGHSH, CDR2 LQKENI. There are 14 residues in the CDR3. V lost 3 bases and J 9 bases, leaving 17 bases between the germline ends. The CDR3 loop is CASSPGSKKEAQYF. The DNA of the CDR3 is TGTGCCAGCTCACCGGGGAGTAAAAAGGAGGCCCAGTACTTC.

The CDR3 here is CATADSRGTQYF. The CDR3 nucleotides read TGTGCCACCGCGGACTCACGGGGAACGCAGTATTTT. V is TRBV24-1 and J is TRBJ2-3; perhaps TRBD2 as D (5 bases). Between the trimmed V and J ends, which lost 9 bases and 9 bases, there was a span of 15 bases. Per germline, CDR1 KGHDR and CDR2 SFDVKD. The CDR3 covers 12 residues.

This chain uses TRBV6-1 with TRBJ1-1; D perhaps matches TRBD1 (5 bases). CDR1 is MNHNS and CDR2 is SASEGT in the germline V gene. The V and J ends lost 1 base and 6 bases respectively, with 12 bases between them. This CDR3 has 14 amino acids. The CDR3 spells CASSEGGGFAEAFF. The CDR3 DNA follows: TGTGCCAGCAGTGAAGGGGGGGGGTTCGCTGAAGCTTTCTTT.

The rearrangement uses TRBV7-2 and TRBJ2-7; TRBD2 matches at 10 bases. Looked up from germline, CDR1 is SGHTA and CDR2 is FQGNSA. This CDR3 has 12 residues. V dropped 5 bases and J dropped 6; count of bases not matched to a gene: 1. CDR3 sequence: CASSRLAGEQYF. Here the CDR3 DNA reads TGTGCCAGCAGCCGACTAGCGGGCGAGCAGTACTTC.

J is TRBJ1-5 and V is TRBV6-6; 8 nucleotides match TRBD1. J was trimmed by 6 bases and V by 8 bases; bases with no gene match: 12. Germline loops: CDR1 MNHNY, CDR2 SVGAGI (reference sequence). This CDR3 spans 15 amino acids. Written as DNA, the CDR3 is TGTGCCAGCGGGTTGACAGGGGAGGGTTTTCAGCCCCAGCATTTT. Its protein is CASGLTGEGFQPQHF.

The V gene is TRBV5-1, the J gene TRBJ1-2; 7 bases fit TRBD1. Trimming took 4 bases from V and 4 from J; bases not matched to a gene: 7. The CDR3 extends over 14 amino acids. CDR1 is SGHRS and CDR2 is YFSETQ in the germline V gene. CDR3 nucleotides: TGCGCCAGCAGCGCCGGACAGGAGTTCTATGGCTACACCTTC. Translating gives CASSAGQEFYGYTF.

The chain uses TRBV5-1 and TRBJ1-1; 7 nucleotides agree with TRBD1. Germline CDR1 reads SGHRS; CDR2 reads YFSETQ. CDR3 length equals 14 residues. V lost 3 bases to trimming and J lost 0 bases; unmatched junction nucleotides: 2. CDR3 sequence reads: CASSSTGVNTEAFF. The CDR3 DNA reads TGCGCCAGCAGCTCTACAGGGGTGAACACTGAAGCTTTCTTT.

The V call is TRBV30, the J call TRBJ1-6; 7 positions match TRBD1. Germline CDR1 is GTSNPN and CDR2 is SVGIG (reference sequence). Trimming cost V 5 bases and J 7 bases; bases outside gene matches: 8. This CDR3 is built from 14 residues. CDR3 amino acids: CAWRRGMGNSPLHF. DNA for the CDR3: TGTGCCTGGCGCAGGGGGATGGGGAATTCACCCCTCCACTTT.

The rearrangement links TRBV5-3 to TRBJ2-7, with D perhaps matching TRBD1 (6 bases). TRBV5-3 is marked as an open reading frame, function uncertain. The V gene lost 5 bases and the J gene lost 2 bases, with 20 bases spanning the gap. The CDR3 covers 16 residues. For the CDR3, the DNA is TGTGCCAGAAGGGCCGACCGGGACAACCGGCCCTACGAGCAGTACTTC. It is translated as CARRADRDNRPYEQYF.

The rearrangement joins TRBV3-1 (or the pseudogene TRBV3-2) to TRBJ2-1; the D gene is possibly TRBD2 (7 bases). The CDR3 sequence is 13 residues long. Trimming left V 1 base short and J 14 bases short, with 15 bases between. CDR1 and CDR2 (germline): LGHDT, YNNKEL (reference sequence). As DNA, the CDR3 is TGTGCCAGCAGCCAAGTTGGGGAGGGGGAAGAGTTCTTC. Protein product: CASSQVGEGEEFF.

The table lists this clone with a few counts. The chain couples TRBV4-1 to TRBJ2-7; 8 bases fit TRBD2. The CDR3 runs 16 residues. Germline CDR1 is MGHRA and CDR2 is YSYEKL. V was pared by 5 bases and J by 0 bases, with 9 bases of the junction left unmatched. CDR3: CASSMLAGLSSYEQYF. The CDR3 DNA is TGCGCCAGCAGCATGCTAGCGGGCTTGAGCTCCTACGAGCAGTACTTC.

The chain carries TRBV19 and TRBJ1-2; 9 nucleotides agree with TRBD1. The V and J ends lost 9 bases and 7 bases, in that order; junction bases with no gene match: 12. The CDR3 totals 14 residues. The germline CDR1 and CDR2 sequences are LNHDA and SQIVND (reference sequence). The CDR3 protein is CASRRDRDVSGYTF. CDR3 DNA: TGTGCCAGCAGACGGGACAGGGACGTCTCTGGCTACACCTTC. The variable domain in full, with the rest retrieved from reference TRBV19 and TRBJ1-2, is DGGITQSPKYLFRKEGQNVTLSCEQNLNHDAMYWYRQDPGQGLRLIYYSQIVNDFQKGDIAEGYSVSREKKESFPLTVTSAQKNPTAFYLCASRRDRDVSGYTFGSGTRLTVV.

This clone was picked up a small number of times. The rearrangement uses TRBV30 and TRBJ1-6; D is possibly TRBD1 (5 bases). The CDR3 has 12 amino acids. The germline CDR1 and CDR2 sequences are GTSNPN and SVGIG (reference sequence). V dropped 0 bases and J dropped 15 bases, with 12 bases sitting between them. This chain's CDR3 is CAWSVRGDVLHF. The CDR3 coding sequence is TGTGCCTGGAGTGTACGCGGGGACGTCCTCCACTTT.

CDR3 DNA: TGTGCCAGCAGAACCTACCTCACCGGGGAGCTGTTTTTT. It encodes CASRTYLTGELFF. The rearrangement links TRBV11-2 to TRBJ2-2; D is unresolved. Germline V gene sequence: CDR1 SGHAT, CDR2 FQNNGV. The CDR3 covers 13 residues. Trimming shortened V by 6 bases and J by 4 bases, and 9 bases separated the two germline ends.

This sequence joins TRBV6-2 or TRBV6-3 and TRBJ1-5, with D tentatively TRBD1 (5 bases). This CDR3 region has 16 residues. V was shortened by 0 bases and J by 1 base, with 10 bases between the two germline ends. Germline lookup yields CDR1 MNHEY and CDR2 SVGEGT. The CDR3 here is CASSYSRGGSNQPQHF. CDR3 nucleotide sequence: TGTGCCAGCAGTTACTCGAGGGGAGGGAGCAATCAGCCCCAGCATTTT.